What follows are 31 T cell receptor beta chains derived from one specimen sequenced in a study of T cell changes during pregnancy in multiple sclerosis. The protocol was immunoSEQ multiplex PCR, while the TCRdb copy is restricted to in-frame clones and leaves out a portion. The sample comprises 75,000 to 100,000 clones, 92% of which are singletons, and roughly 2% rests with the top ten. The specimen comprised peripheral blood, sampled after pregnancy. These receptors came from a female donor in good health, enrolled as a control in a pregnancy study.

This chain connects TRBV19 to TRBJ1-5; 7 nucleotides match TRBD1. Germline CDR1 and CDR2: LNHDA and SQIVND (reference sequence). The CDR3 has 16 amino acids. The ends lost 10 bases at V and 1 base at J; junction bases unmatched: 13. CDR3 nucleotide sequence: TGTGCCACCAAAATGGAGGGGGCCTCGAGCAATCAGCCCCAGCATTTT. This sequence encodes CATKMEGASSNQPQHF.

The chain carries TRBV5-4 and TRBJ2-3; 12 bases agree with TRBD2. Trimming cost V 5 bases and J 2 bases; bases outside gene matches: 6. The germline CDR1 and CDR2 sequences are SGHNT and YYREEE (reference sequence). This CDR3 has 16 amino acids. Here the CDR3 reads CASSQTSGRPTDTQYF. For the CDR3, the DNA is TGTGCCAGCAGTCAGACTAGCGGGAGACCCACAGATACGCAGTATTTT. Full variable domain (rest looked up from reference TRBV5-4 and TRBJ2-3): ETGVTQSPTHLIKTRGQQVTLRCSSQSGHNTVSWYQQALGQGPQFIFQYYREEENGRGNFPPRFSGLQFPNYSSELNVNALELDDSALYLCASSQTSGRPTDTQYFGPGTRLTVL.

CDR3 region: CASSLVHGGETQYF. As DNA, the CDR3 is TGTGCCAGCAGCTTGGTACACGGAGGAGAGACCCAGTACTTC. The rearrangement links TRBV5-4 to TRBJ2-5; D possibly corresponds to TRBD2 (5 bases). CDR1 is SGHNT and CDR2 is YYREEE in the germline V gene (reference sequence). This CDR3 has 14 residues. V was shortened by 0 bases and J by 4 bases, with 10 bases between the two germline ends.

V is TRBV5-1 and J is TRBJ2-1; TRBD2 matches at 8 bases. CDR1 is SGHRS and CDR2 is YFSETQ in the germline V gene. Trimming took 0 bases from V and 7 from J; bases not matched to a gene: 3. CDR3 length: 14 residues. In DNA, the CDR3 is TGCGCCAGCAGCTTGGGACTAGCGTGGAATGAGCAGTTCTTC. It yields the protein CASSLGLAWNEQFF.

The V gene is TRBV6-7, the J gene TRBJ2-2, with unresolved D. TRBV6-7 is marked as an open reading frame, function uncertain. The CDR3 is 15 residues long. V was pared by 6 bases and J by 6 bases, with 17 bases between. The CDR3: CASSLETTRPGELFF. The CDR3 coding sequence is TGTGCCAGCAGCCTCGAGACGACGCGGCCCGGGGAGCTGTTTTTT.

The chain employs TRBV27 and TRBJ2-2, with 14 bases fitting TRBD2. Losses at the gene ends were 4 bases for V and 6 bases for J; bases not matched to a gene: 7. The CDR3 covers 17 residues. Germline V gene data show CDR1 as MNHEY and CDR2 as SMNVEV (reference sequence). The CDR3 region is CASSSPRLAGGAGELFF. CDR3 DNA: TGTGCCAGCAGTTCTCCCCGACTAGCGGGAGGGGCCGGGGAGCTGTTTTTT.

This chain joins TRBV4-2 and TRBJ1-3, with 8 bases fitting TRBD1. Germline loops: CDR1 LGHNA, CDR2 YNFKEQ. V was pared by 6 bases and J by 2 bases, with 9 bases of the junction left unmatched. The CDR3 sequence is 16 residues long. The CDR3 protein is CASSYDRGETGNTIYF. The CDR3 DNA reads as TGTGCCAGCAGTTACGACAGGGGTGAAACTGGAAACACCATATATTTT.

The chain couples TRBV28 to TRBJ1-6; 9 bases are a match to TRBD1. J gave up 17 bases and V 1 base, and 3 bases lay outside the gene matches. Germline V lookup: CDR1 MDHEN, CDR2 SYDVKM. The CDR3 is made up of 12 amino acids. The CDR3 is CASSLSDRGVHF. The CDR3 nucleotides read TGTGCCAGCAGTTTATCGGACAGGGGAGTCCACTTT.

This clone was detected once. The V call is TRBV2, the J call TRBJ1-1; D not resolved. Germline assignment: CDR1 SNHLY and CDR2 FYNNEI. V was shortened by 7 bases and J by 1 base, with 16 bases between the two germline ends. CDR3 size: 15 residues. The CDR3 DNA sequence: TGTGCCAGCACCCTCCGGAGCTTTGGGAACACTGAAGCTTTCTTT. As protein: CASTLRSFGNTEAFF.

CDR3 nucleotide sequence: TGTGCCAGCAGCTCCAACACGAACACTGAAGCTTTCTTT. The encoded protein is CASSSNTNTEAFF. The genes are TRBV5-4 and TRBJ1-1; D is undetermined. CDR1 SGHNT and CDR2 YYREEE come from the germline V gene (reference sequence). Trimming shortened V by 3 bases and J by 1 base, and 7 bases separated the two germline ends. This CDR3 has 13 residues.

The V gene is TRBV6-5, the J gene TRBJ2-7; 7 bases fit TRBD2. CDR3 length: 15 amino acids. Germline CDR1 and CDR2: MNHEY and SVGAGI. The trim removed 8 bases at V and 2 bases at J, leaving 12 bases unmatched. The CDR3 here is CASRRGRGETYEQYF. In DNA, the CDR3 is TGTGCCAGCCGTAGAGGACGGGGGGAAACCTACGAGCAGTACTTC.

The genes are TRBV5-1 and TRBJ1-3, with 8 bases aligning to TRBD1. Germline-derived CDR1 and CDR2 are SGHRS and YFSETQ. Trimming took 8 bases from V and 0 from J; bases not matched to a gene: 7. This CDR3 has 15 residues. The CDR3 region is CASRPGTGSGNTIYF. As DNA, the CDR3 is TGCGCCAGTCGCCCGGGGACAGGCTCTGGAAACACCATATATTTT.

The chain combines TRBV10-3 with TRBJ1-1; the D gene is possibly TRBD1 (6 bases). Germline CDR1 and CDR2: ENHRY and SYGVKD. Between the trimmed V and J ends, which lost 7 bases and 4 bases, there was a span of 19 bases. The CDR3 sequence is 15 residues long. The CDR3 DNA is TGTGCCATCACCCCAGAGGGGGATTGGACCACTGAAGCTTTCTTT. Translated, it gives CAITPEGDWTTEAFF.

The J gene is TRBJ2-1, the V gene TRBV6-6; 8 nucleotides line up with TRBD2. Unmatched junction bases numbered 8, after V lost 8 bases and J lost 5 bases. The germline V gene has CDR1 MNHNY and CDR2 SVGAGI (reference sequence). The CDR3 loop spans 14 amino acids. Here the CDR3 reads CASCGPGGDNEQFF. As DNA, the CDR3 is TGTGCCAGCTGTGGTCCGGGGGGGGACAATGAGCAGTTCTTC.

The chain combines TRBV5-5 with TRBJ2-5, with D maybe TRBD1 (6 bases). CDR1 is SGHKS and CDR2 is YYEKEE in the germline V gene (reference sequence). V lost 4 bases and J 3 bases, leaving 13 bases between the germline ends. The CDR3 contains 14 residues. CDR3 coding DNA: TGTGCCAGCAGCGATACAGGGTTGGAAGAGACCCAGTACTTC. Encoded protein: CASSDTGLEETQYF.

The chain links TRBV5-6 to TRBJ1-1; 10 bases align to TRBD1. V dropped 5 bases and J dropped 4; count of bases not matched to a gene: 2. CDR3 length: 13 amino acids. In germline, CDR1 is SGHDT, CDR2 YYEEEE. CDR3 in amino acids: CASSRDRGTEAFF. The CDR3 DNA is TGTGCCAGCAGTCGGGACAGGGGCACTGAAGCTTTCTTT.

This chain connects TRBV19 to TRBJ2-5; 11 nucleotides line up with TRBD2. Per the germline V gene, CDR1 is LNHDA and CDR2 is SQIVND (reference sequence). CDR3 length: 16 residues. V lost 4 bases to trimming and J lost 1 base; unmatched junction nucleotides: 5. The CDR3 region has the DNA TGTGCCAGTAGTAGAAGACTAGCGGGGCGCCAAGAGACCCAGTACTTC. This sequence encodes CASSRRLAGRQETQYF.

The V gene is TRBV7-9, the J gene TRBJ2-1, with TRBD2 matching over 8 bases. This CDR3 has 17 residues. The J segment lost 5 bases and the V segment lost 6 bases, leaving 15 bases of the junction unmatched. CDR1 SEHNR and CDR2 FQNEAQ come from the germline V gene (reference sequence). CDR3 region: CASRQLDGLASHNEQFF. CDR3 sequence (DNA): TGTGCCAGCAGACAACTCGACGGACTAGCCTCTCACAATGAGCAGTTCTTC.

The rearrangement uses TRBV7-2 and TRBJ2-5, with 8 positions matching TRBD1. The trim removed 5 bases at V and 0 bases at J, leaving 2 bases unmatched. The CDR3 runs to 14 residues. The germline V gene has CDR1 SGHTA and CDR2 FQGNSA. The CDR3 sequence: CASSPGGNQETQYF. CDR3 coding DNA: TGTGCCAGCAGCCCAGGGGGCAACCAAGAGACCCAGTACTTC.

The chain joins TRBV11-2 to TRBJ2-7; 8 bases agree with TRBD2. Germline V gene lookup returns CDR1 SGHAT and CDR2 FQNNGV. Unmatched junction bases numbered 10, after V lost 6 bases and J lost 6 bases. The CDR3 has 14 amino acids. CDR3 bases: TGTGCCAGCAGGGAAACTAGCGGAAGGGGCGAGCAGTACTTC. Translation: CASRETSGRGEQYF. The full variable domain, with the rest looked up from reference TRBV11-2 and TRBJ2-7, is EAGVAQSPRYKIIEKRQSVAFWCNPISGHATLYWYQQILGQGPKLLIQFQNNGVVDDSQLPKDRFSAERLKGVDSTLKIQPAKLEDSAVYLCASRETSGRGEQYFGPGTRLTVT.

This clone was counted once. The chain has TRBV5-1 and TRBJ2-1, with TRBD2 identical over 13 bases. Trimming took 3 bases from V and 7 from J; bases not matched to a gene: 7. The CDR3 spans 16 residues. Germline V gene lookup returns CDR1 SGHRS and CDR2 YFSETQ. The CDR3 region has the DNA TGCGCCAGCAGCTCCCAACTAGCGGGAGGGGGGAATGAGCAGTTCTTC. It translates to CASSSQLAGGGNEQFF.

The V gene is TRBV20-1, the J gene TRBJ2-1, with TRBD2 matching over 7 bases. CDR1 DFQATT and CDR2 SNEGSKA come from the germline V gene (reference sequence). Germline trimming cut 6 bases from V and 10 bases from J; bases unmatched to any gene: 3. The CDR3 spans 10 residues. The DNA of the CDR3 is TGCAGTGCCAACGGGAGGGAGCAGTTCTTC. This gives the protein CSANGREQFF.

The chain uses TRBV13 and TRBJ2-3, with D hard to call. Germline V CDR1 and CDR2: PRHDT, FYEKMQ (reference sequence). The CDR3 is 13 residues long. V dropped 1 base and J dropped 0 bases, with 2 bases sitting between them. The CDR3 loop reads CASSLASTDTQYF. The CDR3 bases are TGTGCCAGCAGCTTAGCAAGCACAGATACGCAGTATTTT.

CDR3 amino acids: CASSDFPPSSYNSPLHF. In DNA, the CDR3 is TGTGCCAGCAGTGACTTCCCGCCGAGCTCCTATAATTCACCCCTCCACTTT. The chain combines TRBV2 with TRBJ1-6; unclear D gene. Looked up from germline, CDR1 is SNHLY and CDR2 is FYNNEI. This CDR3 comprises 17 residues. Trimming removed 3 bases at V and 0 bases at J, with 12 bases between.

The rearrangement joins TRBV27 to TRBJ1-4; no definite D call. CDR3 length equals 14 residues. Germline values: CDR1 MNHEY, CDR2 SMNVEV (reference sequence). Between the trimmed V and J ends, which lost 6 bases and 5 bases, there was a span of 13 bases. The CDR3, as DNA: TGTGCCAGCAGCCCCCGGACTTCAAATGAAAAACTGTTTTTT. Residues: CASSPRTSNEKLFF.

The chain employs TRBV10-1 and TRBJ2-2; 9 positions agree with TRBD2. From germline, CDR1 is WNHNN and CDR2 SYGVQD (reference sequence). CDR3 length: 17 residues. V was clipped by 0 bases and J by 6 bases; unmatched bases: 8. CDR3 in DNA: TGCGCCAGCAGTGAGTCCTTACTCGGGACTAGCCCCGGGGAGCTGTTTTTT. Translating it yields CASSESLLGTSPGELFF.

This clone was counted between two and nine times. This rearrangement joins TRBV19 to TRBJ1-1, with 8 bases matching TRBD1. There are 17 residues in the CDR3. Germline CDR1 LNHDA, CDR2 SQIVND (reference sequence). J was trimmed by 4 bases and V by 3 bases; bases with no gene match: 13. CDR3: CASSIYAQGAGITEAFF. The CDR3 DNA reads TGTGCCAGTAGTATTTACGCGCAGGGGGCGGGGATCACTGAAGCTTTCTTT.

The rearrangement joins TRBV6-1 to TRBJ1-1; D is undetermined. V was trimmed by 2 bases and J by 1 base, leaving 8 bases between them. CDR3 size: 14 residues. The V gene's germline CDR1 is MNHNS and CDR2 SASEGT. The CDR3, as DNA: TGTGCCAGCAGTGAACGTCTATCGAACACTGAAGCTTTCTTT. Its protein product is CASSERLSNTEAFF.

V is TRBV5-1 and J is TRBJ1-6; 7 bases fit TRBD1. The CDR3 covers 16 residues. J lost 5 bases, V lost 7 bases, and 12 bases had no gene match. Germline values: CDR1 SGHRS, CDR2 YFSETQ. The CDR3 DNA reads as TGCGCCAGCCGCCCCCTACCAGGACAGGATAATTCACCCCTCCACTTT. Its translation is CASRPLPGQDNSPLHF.

The chain is built from TRBV9 and TRBJ2-5; D gene uncertain. CDR3 size: 15 residues. Trimming stripped 2 bases from V and 4 bases from J, with 15 bases between. CDR1 is SGDLS, CDR2 YYNGEE, per germline. The CDR3 is CASSVEVNSAETQYF. The CDR3 DNA follows: TGTGCCAGCAGCGTTGAGGTTAACTCCGCAGAGACCCAGTACTTC.

The genes are TRBV6-5 and TRBJ2-7; TRBD1 aligns across 10 bases. Trimming removed 0 bases from V and 4 bases from J; junction bases left unmatched: 3. This CDR3 is built from 15 residues. Germline V lookup: CDR1 MNHEY, CDR2 SVGAGI. The chain's CDR3 is CASSYSTGGGYEQYF. CDR3 nucleotides: TGTGCCAGCAGTTACTCGACAGGGGGCGGTTACGAGCAGTACTTC.